This T cell receptor beta chain is drawn from a study of PD-1 blockade in classical Hodgkin lymphoma. Data came from immunoSEQ multiplex PCR; TCRdb stores just in-frame clones and leaves some out. Here the sample spans about 97,000 clones, 85% to 90% being singletons. Each patient experienced a relapse that followed autologous stem cell transplantation, and brentuximab vedotin exposure varied. Trimming stripped 4 bases from V and 0 bases from J, with 19 bases between. Germline CDR1 and CDR2: LGHNA and YNFKEQ. The CDR3 has 19 amino acids. Sequencing used peripheral blood mononuclear cells (PBMCs), obtained before the second cycle of nivolumab. The rearrangement joins TRBV4-2 to TRBJ1-6; D may be TRBD1 (5 bases). This TCR was sampled from a human donor with classical Hodgkin lymphoma. The CDR3, as DNA: TGTGCCAGCAGCCGAACCCCGGGACTGTCGAGCTCCTATAATTCACCCCTCCACTTT. As protein: CASSRTPGLSSSYNSPLHF.